This T cell receptor (beta chain) was captured in a study of response to subunit inactivated influenza vaccine. Study outcomes and limitations: The study's authors posited that every seasonal influenza vaccination enlists few new T cells.

As concerns this clonotype: What it binds is not known.

The CDR3 consists of 15 residues. J was trimmed by 7 bases and V by 2 bases; bases with no gene match: 4. Germline CDR1 reads MNHEY; CDR2 reads SVGEGT. One entry per CDR3 protein results from TCRdb running MiXCR on the RT-PCR reads. The table has 500,000 to 650,000 distinct CDR3 sequences, 7.6% seen once. Sequences were derived from PBMCs from blood, sampled 23 months after vaccination. The chain joins TRBV6-2 or TRBV6-3 to TRBJ1-5; 11 bases line up with TRBD1. The sequence was obtained from a man aged 50-75 years who received an inactivated influenza vaccine. The CDR3 sequence is CASSYVGQGAQPQHF. The CDR3 region has the DNA TGTGCCAGCAGTTACGTCGGACAGGGGGCACAGCCCCAGCATTTT.